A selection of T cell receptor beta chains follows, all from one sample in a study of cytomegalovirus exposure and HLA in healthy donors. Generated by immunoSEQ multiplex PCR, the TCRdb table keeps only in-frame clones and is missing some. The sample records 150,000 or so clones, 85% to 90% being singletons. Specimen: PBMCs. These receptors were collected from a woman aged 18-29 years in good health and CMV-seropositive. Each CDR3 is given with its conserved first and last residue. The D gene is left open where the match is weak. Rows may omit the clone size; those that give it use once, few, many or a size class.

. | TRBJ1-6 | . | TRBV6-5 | CASSYSRRAGGSPLHF | TGTGCCAGCAGTTACTCCAGGCGCGCGGGGGGATCACCCCTCCACTTT
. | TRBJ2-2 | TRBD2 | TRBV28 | CASSLWVAGGGAWSTGELFF | TGTGCCAGCTCCCTTTGGGTTGCGGGCGGGGGGGCCTGGAGCACCGGGGAGCTGTTTTTT
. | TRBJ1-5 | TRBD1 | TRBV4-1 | CASSHNLKQGPRNQPQHF | TGCGCCAGCAGCCACAATCTGAAACAGGGGCCTCGCAATCAGCCCCAGCATTTT
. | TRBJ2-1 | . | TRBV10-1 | CASSGPRDGEQFF | TGCGCCAGCAGTGGCCCTCGGGATGGCGAGCAGTTCTTC
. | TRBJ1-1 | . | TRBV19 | CASGGQTEAFF | TGTGCCAGTGGAGGGCAGACTGAAGCTTTCTTT
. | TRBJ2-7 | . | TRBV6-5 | CASSFYRVYEQYF | TGTGCCAGCAGTTTCTACAGGGTCTACGAGCAGTACTTC
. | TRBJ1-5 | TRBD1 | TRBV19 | CASSSGQGEGNQPQHF | TGTGCCAGTAGCAGCGGACAGGGAGAAGGGAATCAGCCCCAGCATTTT
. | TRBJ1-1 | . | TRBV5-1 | CASSLVGALTLNTEAFF | TGCGCCAGCAGCTTGGTAGGGGCCCTAACACTGAACACTGAAGCTTTCTTT
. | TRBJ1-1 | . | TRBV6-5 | CASSSRGHLNTEAFF | TGTGCCAGCAGTTCCCGGGGTCACCTTAACACTGAAGCTTTCTTT
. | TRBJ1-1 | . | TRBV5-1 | CASSFTTNTEAFF | TGCGCCAGCAGCTTCACTACTAACACTGAAGCTTTCTTT
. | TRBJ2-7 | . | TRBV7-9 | CASSLALTGDPYEQYF | TGTGCCAGCAGCTTAGCTCTCACGGGGGACCCCTACGAGCAGTACTTC
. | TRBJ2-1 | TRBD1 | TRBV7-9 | CASSPTGGRDYNEQFF | TGTGCCAGCAGCCCTACAGGGGGCCGAGATTACAATGAGCAGTTCTTC
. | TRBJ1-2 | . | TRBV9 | CASSLQSGYGYTF | TGTGCCAGCAGCCTCCAGTCTGGCTATGGCTACACCTTC
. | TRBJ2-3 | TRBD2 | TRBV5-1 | CASSHGTSGGTDTQYF | TGCGCCAGCAGCCACGGGACTAGCGGGGGAACAGATACGCAGTATTTT
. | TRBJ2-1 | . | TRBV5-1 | CASSLEGHLYNEQFF | TGCGCCAGCAGCCTAGAAGGACACCTCTACAATGAGCAGTTCTTC
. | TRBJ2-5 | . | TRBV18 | CASSPRAGGGETQYF | TGTGCCAGCTCACCACGGGCAGGGGGAGGAGAGACCCAGTACTTC
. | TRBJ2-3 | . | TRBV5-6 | CASSLSFRGKEEDTQYF | TGTGCCAGCAGCTTGTCTTTCCGGGGGAAGGAGGAAGATACGCAGTATTTT
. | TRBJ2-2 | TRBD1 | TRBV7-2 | CASSPRTGMNTGELFF | TGTGCCAGCAGCCCCAGGACAGGGATGAACACCGGGGAGCTGTTTTTT
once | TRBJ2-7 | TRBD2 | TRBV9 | CASSPLAGGLLYEQYF | TGTGCCAGCAGCCCTCTAGCGGGAGGGCTCCTTTACGAGCAGTACTTC
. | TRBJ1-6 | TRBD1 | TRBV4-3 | CASSFGQGLNSPLHF | TGCGCCAGCAGCTTCGGACAGGGGCTTAATTCACCCCTCCACTTT
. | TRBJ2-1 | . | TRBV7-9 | CASSAGQNYVSYNEQFF | TGTGCCAGCAGCGCAGGACAGAACTATGTCTCCTACAATGAGCAGTTCTTC
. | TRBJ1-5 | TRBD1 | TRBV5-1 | CASARGTGDGQPQHF | TGCGCCAGCGCTCGGGGGACAGGGGATGGTCAGCCCCAGCATTTT
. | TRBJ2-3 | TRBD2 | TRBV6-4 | CASSVSGGITDTQYF | TGTGCCAGCAGTGTGAGCGGGGGGATCACAGATACGCAGTATTTT
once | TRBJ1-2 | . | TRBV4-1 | CASSQVRGGRSGYTF | TGCGCCAGCAGCCAAGTAAGGGGCGGCCGAAGTGGCTACACCTTC